Below are 9 T cell receptor beta chains sequenced from a single sample in a study of monozygotic twins with inflammatory bowel disease. TCRdb reprocessed the 5' RACE reads; each CDR3 protein has one entry and no DNA is given. The sample includes around 220,000 distinct CDR3 sequences. Source material: blood. The receptors shown here come from a human donor with ulcerative colitis or Crohn's disease, or a healthy co-twin of an affected twin (not recorded which).

The rearrangement uses TRBV5-8 and TRBJ1-2. This CDR3 is 16 amino acids long. Per the germline V gene, CDR1 is SGHTS and CDR2 is YDEGEE. The CDR3 spells CASSLRVTHRNYGYTF.

This chain uses TRBV7-2 with TRBJ2-1; the D call from TCRdb, TRBD1, cannot be confirmed without DNA. Looked up from germline, CDR1 is SGHTA and CDR2 is FQGNSA. The CDR3 covers 14 residues. The CDR3 sequence is CASSPGKGYNEQFF.

V gene TRBV6-2 or TRBV6-3 combines with J gene TRBJ1-2. This CDR3 comprises 14 residues. Germline-derived CDR1 and CDR2 are MNHEY and SVGEGT. This chain's CDR3 is CASSLQGPVWGYTF.

The CDR3 reads CASSPAGENIQYF. The V and J genes are TRBV5-1 and TRBJ2-4; with no DNA, the TCRdb D assignment of TRBD2 cannot be verified. This CDR3 spans 13 amino acids. In germline, CDR1 is SGHRS, CDR2 YFSETQ.

The chain is built from TRBV16 and TRBJ1-4. CDR1 is KGHSY, CDR2 FQNENV, per germline. The CDR3 is 14 amino acids. CDR3 sequence: CASSRGLANEKLFF.

The chain links TRBV5-4 to TRBJ2-3. The CDR3 runs to 14 residues. Germline lookup yields CDR1 SGHNT and CDR2 YYREEE (reference sequence). CDR3 sequence: CASSLTQGADTQYF.

The chain has TRBV6-6 and TRBJ2-2; TCRdb designates TRBD2, a call that cannot be tested without DNA. The CDR3 spans 14 residues. Germline V CDR1 and CDR2: MNHNY, SVGAGI (reference sequence). The CDR3 sequence is CASSYSPQSGELFF.

This chain joins TRBV7-2 and TRBJ1-3; with no DNA, the TCRdb D assignment of TRBD1 cannot be verified. CDR1 SGHTA and CDR2 FQGNSA come from the germline V gene. The CDR3 loop spans 17 amino acids. The CDR3 is CASSSPLATYRGNTIYF.

The V and J genes are TRBV3-1 and TRBJ2-1. Germline lookup yields CDR1 LGHDT and CDR2 YNNKEL (reference sequence). The CDR3 has 12 amino acids. The chain's CDR3 is CASSQEFREQFF.